This record looks at one T cell receptor beta chain sequence and its context. Its antigen remains unidentified. The entry originates in a study of tumor-infiltrating lymphocytes in glioblastoma multiforme. The study's findings and limits: RNA-based TCR sequencing may distort clone frequencies, since cells carry unequal TCR transcript numbers.

Three nested ARM-PCR rounds with V-beta and C-beta primers built TCRB libraries. These TCRB libraries lack any described unique molecular identifiers. A single record per CDR3 protein comes from TCRdb applying MiXCR to the multiplex PCR reads. The sample shows roughly 10,000 distinct CDR3 sequences, roughly 70% of them seen only once. Germline assignment: CDR1 DFQATT and CDR2 SNEGSKA (reference sequence). This CDR3 region has 16 residues. The germline V and J ends were trimmed by 5 bases and 3 bases, with 17 bases remaining between them. The chain recombines TRBV20-1 with TRBJ2-6; the D gene is possibly TRBD1 (6 bases). Specimen: brain tumor tissue. This receptor was taken from a male donor with glioblastoma. CDR3 region: CSAPGQLAGGANVLTF. DNA of the CDR3: TGCAGTGCTCCTGGACAGCTGGCGGGTGGGGCCAACGTCCTGACTTTC.